This TCR beta chain was retrieved from a study of blood T cell repertoires in COVID-19. Overall study: Sources were T cells, B-cell-depleted T cells, or PBMCs; the material itself was cDNA or gDNA.

The table came from immunoSEQ multiplex PCR; TCRdb's copy has only in-frame clones and leaves some out. The sample yields tens of thousands of clones, about nine tenths seen once. This CDR3 region has 19 residues. This receptor was obtained from a woman of 80 years or more with COVID-19, enrolled during active disease. Material: peripheral blood. This rearrangement joins TRBV21-1 to TRBJ1-3. TRBV21-1 is a recognized pseudogene. CDR3 sequence: CASSKEGGRRVPSGNTIYF. As DNA, the CDR3 is TGTGCCAGCAGCAAAGAGGGGGGGAGGCGAGTCCCCTCTGGAAACACCATATATTTT.